The T cell receptor beta chain under discussion was sequenced for a study of control samples from healthy donors and cancer patients. Measured with immunoSEQ multiplex PCR; TCRdb has only the in-frame clones, and not every one. The sample consists of 250,000 to 300,000 clones, around 79% of them appearing once. Trimming at V came to 4 bases and at J to 0 bases, leaving 5 bases not matched to a gene. Germline V gene data show CDR1 as SGHRS and CDR2 as YFSETQ. This CDR3 has 16 amino acids. The clonotype originates from a woman aged 60-75 years with lung cancer. The sample taken for sequencing was PBMCs. The gene calls are TRBV5-1 and TRBJ2-1, with 9 bases that match TRBD2. The CDR3: CASSTFSGSSYNEQFF. The DNA of the CDR3 is TGCGCCAGCAGCACCTTTAGCGGGAGCTCCTACAATGAGCAGTTCTTC. Full variable domain (missing parts from reference TRBV5-1 and TRBJ2-1): KAGVTQTPRYLIKTRGQQVTLSCSPISGHRSVSWYQQTPGQGLQFLFEYFSETQRNKGNFPGRFSGRQFSNSRSEMNVSTLELGDSALYLCASSTFSGSSYNEQFFGPGTRLTVL.